The clone carrying this TCR beta chain was observed at least ten times. This entry comes from a study of regulatory T cells in long-lasting Graves disease. Study-wide background: Newly diagnosed Graves' patients had taken antithyroid drugs under 3 months.

Time point noted: newly diagnosed GD, antithyroid drugs for less than 3 months. Extracted PBMC RNA gave rise to the TCR library. The CDR3 sequence is 14 residues long. V shed 7 bases, J shed 5 bases, and the junction held 9 bases outside the gene matches. Germline CDR1 MNHNS, CDR2 SASEGT. CDR3 regions were amplified by Arm-PCR using iRepertoire HTBI primers to build TCR beta libraries. In the original analysis: Overall, samples carried roughly 60 TRBV and 15 or so TRBJ segments. From the multiplex PCR reads, TCRdb called clonotypes with MiXCR, one entry per CDR3 protein. The V and J calls were not made by the authors but by TCRdb's processing. Found here are roughly 560,000 distinct CDR3 sequences, approximately 16% of them singletons; the top ten hold roughly 25%. The data were also submitted as part of a second study, on T cells in Graves' hyperthyroidism and ophthalmopathy. That report adds: Also found in blood were most expanded thyroid clonotypes above 0.001.

The chain joins TRBV6-1 to TRBJ1-1, with TRBD1 identical over 8 bases. The source was peripheral blood mononuclear cells (PBMCs), collected at new diagnosis, from a patient treated with antithyroid drugs. The TCR sequence derives from a woman aged 40-60 years with Graves disease. The CDR3 spells CASKRTGPKTEAFF. The DNA of the CDR3 is TGTGCCAGCAAAAGGACAGGGCCTAAAACTGAAGCTTTCTTT.